This T cell receptor beta chain was found in a study of graft-versus-host responses after intestinal transplantation. Study-level background: Recipients had multivisceral, liver-intestinal, or isolated intestinal transplants.

This clone ranks as medium-sized. Irradiated, violet-dye-labeled stimulators (around 200,000) were plated alongside around 200,000 CFSE-labeled responders. Germline lookup yields CDR1 SEHNR and CDR2 FQNEAQ (reference sequence). This CDR3 is built from 14 residues. Trimming took off 5 bases at V and 6 bases at J, with 14 bases between the two ends. TCRdb's table, derived via immunoSEQ multiplex PCR, lists solely in-frame clones and lacks some. The sample holds 10,000 or so clones, roughly 34% seen once. The receptor was isolated from a human patient who received an intestinal transplant. Source: alloreactive CD8+ T cells from a mixed lymphocyte reaction culture, taken before intestinal transplant. Subset noted: CFSE-low proliferating T cells sorted from roughly six-day pre-transplant mixed lymphocyte reaction (GvH or HvG direction). The V and J genes are TRBV7-9 and TRBJ1-5; D is perhaps TRBD1 (6 bases). CDR3: CASSPLTGSQPQHF. The CDR3 coding sequence is TGTGCCAGCAGCCCTCTCACAGGGAGTCAGCCCCAGCATTTT.